These T cell receptor beta chains were read from a single sample in a study of response to subunit inactivated influenza vaccine. TCRdb analysed the RT-PCR reads with MiXCR anew, one entry per CDR3 protein. This table holds roughly 790,000 distinct CDR3 sequences, approximately 22% found once. The material was PBMCs from blood, obtained 5 days after vaccination. These receptors were obtained from a man aged 45-65 years who received an inactivated influenza vaccine. The conserved cysteine and the conserved F or W are not part of the CDR3 here.

v_gene	j_gene	CDR3aa
TRBV6-1	TRBJ2-3	ASSKGTGVPDTQY
TRBV20-1	TRBJ2-3	SAIPRTSGADTQY
TRBV27	TRBJ1-2	ASSRLPGQGNYGYT
TRBV6-2/TRBV6-3	TRBJ2-7	ASSYTSGTGNHEQY
TRBV6-1	TRBJ2-1	ASTQDRPTSYNEQF
TRBV7-2	TRBJ2-5	ASSTQPPYQETQY
TRBV7-9	TRBJ2-1	ASSLAERFRDNEQF
TRBV20-1	TRBJ2-7	SAKGRAYEQY
TRBV12-3/TRBV12-4	TRBJ1-2	ASSSQGGGYGYT
TRBV4-3	TRBJ1-6	ASSPTGFSSPLH
TRBV29-1	TRBJ2-4	SVEAQAKNIQY
TRBV12-5	TRBJ1-4	ASGLPREKANEKLF
TRBV12-3/TRBV12-4	TRBJ2-2	ASSLRSSNTGELF
TRBV20-1	TRBJ1-5	SALGGNQPQH
TRBV5-1	TRBJ2-5	ATSEQGAGETQY
TRBV7-2	TRBJ2-5	ASSSRGTTFQETQY
TRBV29-1	TRBJ1-1	SVEVGMGNTEAF
TRBV12-3/TRBV12-4	TRBJ2-7	ASSSRTAYEQY
TRBV12-5	TRBJ2-4	ASGLAGGNIQY
TRBV10-3	TRBJ1-1	AISESRGSEAF
TRBV4-3	TRBJ2-7	ASSPGASGGYEQY
TRBV10-1	TRBJ2-7	ASSGGQGFSYEQY
TRBV29-1	TRBJ2-7	SVEGTSYEQY
TRBV12-3/TRBV12-4	TRBJ2-7	ASRGAGPLRLDVREQY
TRBV20-1	TRBJ2-7	SARDLGGALIYEQY
TRBV27	TRBJ1-5	ASSLTGQYNQPQH
TRBV6-2/TRBV6-3	TRBJ2-5	ASSRGLAGGNKETQY
TRBV5-6	TRBJ2-7	ASSLWQGNYEQY
TRBV20-1	TRBJ2-5	RAGSPQETQY
TRBV6-2/TRBV6-3	TRBJ2-3	ASSFQGRGSTQY
TRBV29-1	TRBJ2-3	SVEDRRSLRTDTQY
TRBV5-1	TRBJ1-6	ASSLHGSSYNSPLH
TRBV10-3	TRBJ2-7	AIRTSGDNSYEQY
TRBV7-6	TRBJ2-5	ASSPHGPETQY
TRBV7-2	TRBJ2-1	ASSSWTGANNEQF
TRBV6-2/TRBV6-3	TRBJ2-1	ASSYAGAPF
TRBV6-5	TRBJ2-7	ASSYAGEHNEQY
TRBV20-1	TRBJ2-7	SASTGGITPYEQY
TRBV5-1	TRBJ2-3	ASSLSQGEHYGDTQY
TRBV27	TRBJ1-5	ASSNRGNQPQH
TRBV10-2	TRBJ1-1	ASSPPSANTEAF
TRBV6-6	TRBJ1-1	ASSPQLNTEAF
TRBV5-1	TRBJ2-3	ASSLDPRISTDTQY
TRBV6-5	TRBJ1-2	ASSYVSGGNYGYT
TRBV5-1	TRBJ2-4	ASSLGSQSKNIQY
TRBV4-2	TRBJ2-1	ASSQSPGGRNEQF
TRBV24-1	TRBJ2-6	ATSARAGADGANVLT
TRBV12-3/TRBV12-4	TRBJ2-2	ASSLRGRLAGGTGELF